The 10 T cell receptor beta chains below all came from one sample that was sequenced in a study of shared clonotypes between healthy human individuals. Repertoires were generated with immunoSEQ multiplex PCR, while TCRdb's copy carries only in-frame clones and drops some. The sample consists of about 2.4 million clones, 80% to 95% of them appearing once. The material sequenced was naive CD4+ T cells from PBMCs. Subset: CD45RA+ positively selected. The receptors were sampled from a man between 18 and 29 years old in good health. Some clones in this sample may be carry-over from other donors' samples.

This clone is a singleton in its sample. The gene calls are TRBV7-7 and TRBJ2-1; maybe TRBD2 (6 bases). This CDR3 is 13 amino acids long. Trimming took off 5 bases at V and 7 bases at J, with 12 bases between the two ends. Germline V gene lookup returns CDR1 SSHAT and CDR2 FNYEAQ (reference sequence). CDR3 protein: CASSPQLANEQFF. CDR3 sequence (DNA): TGTGCCAGCAGCCCCCAACTAGCAAATGAGCAGTTCTTC.

This sequence joins TRBV27 and TRBJ2-2; no reliable D call. The V end was cut by 5 bases, the J end by 6 bases, with 13 bases between. CDR1 MNHEY and CDR2 SMNVEV come from the germline V gene (reference sequence). CDR3 length: 14 amino acids. CDR3 sequence: CASSPIQGSGELFF. The CDR3 region has the DNA TGTGCCAGCAGTCCCATCCAAGGATCCGGGGAGCTGTTTTTT.

V and J are TRBV18 and TRBJ1-4; possible D gene TRBD1, 5 bases. CDR3 length: 17 amino acids. The germline gives CDR1 KGHSH, CDR2 LQKENI. The germline V and J ends were trimmed by 3 bases and 0 bases, with 14 bases remaining between them. The CDR3 here is CASSPRDRGTTNEKLFF. CDR3 bases: TGTGCCAGCTCACCGCGGGACCGAGGCACAACTAATGAAAAACTGTTTTTT.

This chain uses TRBV30 with TRBJ2-1, with unresolved D. Trimming took off 3 bases at V and 7 bases at J, with 7 bases between the two ends. CDR3 length equals 11 residues. The V gene's germline CDR1 is GTSNPN and CDR2 SVGIG (reference sequence). The CDR3 region has the DNA TGTGCCTGGAGCTTTCGGAATGAGCAGTTCTTC. Translated, it gives CAWSFRNEQFF.

The rearrangement uses TRBV5-1 and TRBJ1-2, with 9 nucleotides matching TRBD1. CDR1 SGHRS and CDR2 YFSETQ come from the germline V gene. The CDR3 spans 19 residues. With V trimmed by 0 bases and J by 5 bases, 17 bases remained unmatched. CDR3 DNA: TGCGCCAGCAGCTTGGCCCCGATGGAAATAACAGGGGGCATGTATGGCTACACCTTC. Translation gives CASSLAPMEITGGMYGYTF.

This chain links TRBV7-2 with TRBJ1-5; D is uncertain. The CDR3 spans 16 residues. Per germline, CDR1 SGHTA and CDR2 FQGNSA. V lost 7 bases to trimming and J lost 0 bases, with 16 bases between them. The CDR3 sequence is CASTLSGLNSNQPQHF. The DNA of the CDR3 is TGTGCCAGCACCCTCTCCGGACTGAATAGCAATCAGCCCCAGCATTTT.

The chain couples TRBV28 to TRBJ2-2; weak D call: TRBD2 (6 bases). Germline-derived CDR1 and CDR2 are MDHEN and SYDVKM. V was clipped by 4 bases and J by 4 bases, with 19 bases between them. The CDR3 covers 17 residues. The CDR3 spells CASSSSWDLGTTGELFF. The CDR3 DNA follows: TGTGCCAGCAGTTCCTCCTGGGACTTAGGGACCACCGGGGAGCTGTTTTTT.

The chain couples TRBV19 to TRBJ1-2; 9 positions match TRBD1. CDR1 and CDR2 from the germline V gene are LNHDA and SQIVND (reference sequence). V trimming: 2 bases; J trimming: 6 bases; junction bases outside the gene matches: 13. The CDR3 length is 17 residues. This chain's CDR3 is CASSIIVGTGSLNGYTF. The CDR3, as DNA: TGTGCCAGTAGTATAATTGTAGGGACAGGGTCCTTGAATGGCTACACCTTC.

The count of this clone is one. This CDR3 is also generated by other DNA sequences in the sample. The V call is TRBV6-5, the J call TRBJ2-5; perhaps TRBD2 as D (5 bases). Between the trimmed V and J ends, which lost 0 bases and 5 bases, there was a span of 7 bases. This CDR3 contains 13 residues. The germline V gene has CDR1 MNHEY and CDR2 SVGAGI. CDR3 sequence reads: CASSYSRGETQYF. The CDR3 DNA reads as TGTGCCAGCAGTTACTCAAGAGGGGAGACCCAGTACTTC.

The count of this clone is one. The CDR3 DNA is TGTGCCAGCAGCTTGGGCGGACTAGCGGGGAAGGCCGACGAGCAGTACTTC. The encoded protein is CASSLGGLAGKADEQYF. V is TRBV5-4 and J is TRBJ2-7; 12 nucleotides agree with TRBD2. Germline V gene data show CDR1 as SGHNT and CDR2 as YYREEE (reference sequence). This CDR3 contains 17 residues. The V segment lost 0 bases and the J segment 5 bases; nucleotides outside the gene matches: 9.